Detailed here is one TCR beta chain. Its antigen is currently unknown. This sample was taken from a study of graft-versus-host responses after intestinal transplantation. Study information: Transplant recipients had multivisceral, liver-intestinal, or isolated intestinal grafts. Uniformly, recipients were administered anti-thymocyte globulin induction with subsequent tacrolimus and steroids for two to three years.

Assay used: immunoSEQ multiplex PCR; TCRdb lists only in-frame clones, some missing. The table lists about 120,000 clones, approximately 90% of them singletons. Study-wide results and caveats: Some patients had graft-donor T cell macrochimerism. In their allografts, the ratios of graft-versus-host to host-versus-graft T cell clones were high.

Deletions cut 2 bases from V and 4 bases from J, with 8 bases between. CDR3 length: 13 residues. The germline V gene has CDR1 SGDLS and CDR2 YYNGEE. The sequenced sample was unstimulated CD4+ T cells sorted from spleen or lymph node cells, obtained before intestinal transplant. The TCR comes from a human donor who received an intestinal transplant. The V and J genes are TRBV9 and TRBJ2-3; D ambiguous. CDR3: CASSVLNADTQYF. CDR3 nucleotides: TGTGCCAGCAGCGTTCTAAACGCAGATACGCAGTATTTT. Using reference TRBV9 and TRBJ2-3 for the parts outside the CDR3, the full variable domain is DSGVTQTPKHLITATGQRVTLRCSPRSGDLSVYWYQQSLDQGLQFLIQYYNGEERAKGNILERFSAQQFPDLHSELNLSSLELGDSALYFCASSVLNADTQYFGPGTRLTVL.